Detailed here is one T cell receptor (beta chain). This sample was included in a study of blood T cell repertoires in COVID-19. Repertoires were generated with immunoSEQ multiplex PCR, while TCRdb's copy carries only in-frame clones and drops some. The sample carries a few hundred thousand clones, 70% to 90% recorded once. The V and J ends lost 6 bases and 9 bases, in that order; junction bases with no gene match: 11. The CDR3 runs 17 residues. The germline V gene has CDR1 MNHEY and CDR2 SMNVEV (reference sequence). The J gene is TRBJ2-1, the V gene TRBV27; 16 positions match TRBD2. The sample comprised peripheral blood. The clonotype originates from a human donor with COVID-19, enrolled during active disease. The donor label of this sample is uncertain. In DNA form, the CDR3 reads TGTGCCAGCAGCCCGGTGGGACTAGCGGGAGGGTGGGGTGAGCAGTTCTTC. Translation: CASSPVGLAGGWGEQFF.